A selection of T cell receptor beta chains follows, all from one sample in a study of cytomegalovirus exposure and HLA in healthy donors. Sequenced by immunoSEQ multiplex PCR; TCRdb stores in-frame clones only, minus some. The sample lists 150,000 to 200,000 clones; 86% were seen once. The sequencing input was PBMCs. These TCRs come from a young woman in good health and CMV-seronegative. Both conserved end residues are part of each CDR3. The D gene is left open where the match is weak. A clone size is listed for some rows: how often the clone was seen (once, few, many), or a class if it is expanded.

J,V,size,D,length,CDR3,DNA
TRBJ2-1,TRBV19,-,TRBD2,18,CASSMGTSGLRSYNEQFF,TGTGCCAGTAGTATGGGGACTAGCGGGTTGAGGTCCTACAATGAGCAGTTCTTC
TRBJ2-3,TRBV9,-,TRBD1,15,CASSPRTGRTDTQYF,TGTGCCAGCAGCCCCCGGACAGGGAGGACAGATACGCAGTATTTT
TRBJ2-5,TRBV18,-,TRBD1,14,CASSPGTGKETQYF,TGTGCCAGCTCACCCGGGACAGGGAAAGAGACCCAGTACTTC
TRBJ2-7,TRBV5-1,-,-,13,CASSLSGFYEQYF,TGCGCCAGCAGCTTGTCCGGGTTCTACGAGCAGTACTTC
TRBJ1-3,TRBV11-2,-,-,16,CASSPTGPVSGNTIYF,TGTGCCAGCAGCCCGACAGGCCCAGTCTCTGGAAACACCATATATTTT
TRBJ2-5,TRBV27,-,TRBD2,18,CASSLTPTSGMVAETQYF,TGTGCCAGCAGTTTAACCCCCACGAGCGGGATGGTGGCAGAGACCCAGTACTTC
TRBJ1-1,TRBV18,-,-,17,CASSPPNLYSLNTEAFF,TGTGCCAGCTCACCACCGAACCTTTACAGTTTGAACACTGAAGCTTTCTTT
TRBJ1-1,TRBV25-1,once,-,15,CASSEYRAADTEAFF,TGTGCCAGCAGTGAATATCGAGCGGCGGACACTGAAGCTTTCTTT
TRBJ1-4,TRBV5-1,-,TRBD1,16,CASSRTGGPTNEKLFF,TGCGCCAGCAGTCGGACAGGCGGGCCAACTAATGAAAAACTGTTTTTT
TRBJ1-1,TRBV11-3,-,-,12,CASSLSSGRAFF,TGTGCCAGCAGCTTATCAAGTGGTAGAGCTTTCTTT
TRBJ1-2,TRBV5-5,-,TRBD1,15,CASSLGTGFVYGYTF,TGTGCCAGCAGCTTGGGGACAGGGTTCGTCTATGGCTACACCTTC
TRBJ2-7,TRBV5-1,-,-,13,CASSGVLASEQYF,TGCGCCAGCAGCGGCGTTTTAGCCTCCGAGCAGTACTTC
TRBJ1-2,TRBV5-1,-,-,17,CASSLKTAFSLVYGYTF,TGCGCCAGCAGCTTGAAGACAGCTTTCTCCCTTGTCTATGGCTACACCTTC
TRBJ2-5,TRBV6-5,once,TRBD2,15,CASFGAGGPEETQYF,TGTGCCAGCTTTGGGGCGGGAGGGCCTGAGGAGACCCAGTACTTC
TRBJ2-3,TRBV19,-,TRBD2,16,CASSNPLAGGRDTQYF,TGTGCCAGTAGTAACCCCCTAGCGGGGGGGCGAGATACGCAGTATTTT
TRBJ2-5,TRBV25-1,-,TRBD2,17,CASSELYGTSGSGTQYF,TGTGCCAGCAGTGAATTGTATGGGACTAGCGGGAGTGGGACCCAGTACTTC
TRBJ1-5,TRBV5-4,-,-,20,CASSSTQEQGGAYSNQPQHF,TGTGCCAGCAGCTCCACTCAAGAACAGGGAGGGGCCTATAGCAATCAGCCCCAGCATTTT
TRBJ1-2,TRBV9,-,-,12,CASSVSTGGYTF,TGTGCCAGCAGCGTCTCTACGGGAGGCTACACCTTC
TRBJ2-1,TRBV18,-,TRBD2,15,CASSPGGVPYNEQFF,TGTGCCAGCTCACCGGGAGGGGTTCCCTACAATGAGCAGTTCTTC
TRBJ1-5,TRBV28,-,-,14,CASSLPGSYQPQHF,TGTGCCAGCAGTTTACCCGGGAGCTATCAGCCCCAGCATTTT
TRBJ2-1,TRBV25-1,once,-,15,CASSESRVVGGEQFF,TGTGCCAGCAGTGAATCGAGGGTAGTGGGCGGTGAGCAGTTCTTC
TRBJ2-7,TRBV13,-,-,13,CASSSRGNYEQYF,TGTGCCAGCAGCAGCCGGGGGAACTACGAGCAGTACTTC
TRBJ2-7,TRBV30,once,-,12,CAWSVPAGRPYF,TGTGCCTGGAGTGTACCTGCGGGTCGCCCCTACTTC
TRBJ2-1,TRBV20-1,-,-,11,CSARPGLEQFF,TGCAGTGCTAGACCAGGACTTGAGCAGTTCTTC
TRBJ2-1,TRBV5-1,-,TRBD2,15,CASSRPLAADNEQFF,TGCGCCAGCAGCCGTCCTCTAGCGGCGGACAATGAGCAGTTCTTC
TRBJ1-5,TRBV19,few,-,13,CASSRDINQPQHF,TGTGCCAGTTCCCGGGACATTAATCAGCCCCAGCATTTT
TRBJ1-4,TRBV19,-,TRBD1,17,CASSRATGARVSEKLFF,TGTGCCAGTAGCCGCGCGACAGGGGCGAGAGTCAGTGAAAAACTGTTTTTT
TRBJ2-3,TRBV11-3,-,-,14,CASSLGQSTDTQYF,TGTGCCAGCAGCTTAGGACAGAGCACAGATACGCAGTATTTT
TRBJ1-1,TRBV9,-,TRBD1,14,CASSVRQGGTEAFF,TGTGCCAGCAGCGTGAGACAGGGGGGGACTGAAGCTTTCTTT
TRBJ1-1,TRBV11-2,-,TRBD1,19,CASSLRLRTGRGLGTEAFF,TGTGCCAGCAGCTTACGCCTTCGGACAGGGAGAGGTCTGGGCACTGAAGCTTTCTTT
TRBJ2-3,TRBV10-3,-,TRBD2,16,CAIRGTSGAFTDTQYF,TGTGCCATCAGGGGGACTAGCGGGGCGTTCACAGATACGCAGTATTTT
TRBJ2-7,TRBV10-3,-,TRBD2,15,CAISGLAGATYEQYF,TGTGCCATCAGTGGACTAGCGGGTGCCACCTACGAGCAGTACTTC
TRBJ2-1,TRBV6-5,-,TRBD2,13,CASNREGIGEQFF,TGTGCCAGCAATAGGGAGGGCATTGGGGAGCAGTTCTTC
TRBJ2-7,TRBV29-1,-,TRBD1,14,CSVIRDRGFGEQYF,TGCAGCGTTATCAGGGACAGGGGATTCGGCGAGCAGTACTTC
TRBJ1-4,TRBV7-8,-,TRBD1,18,CASSLKAGTGERFGKLFF,TGTGCCAGCAGCCTAAAGGCCGGGACAGGGGAGCGATTTGGAAAACTGTTTTTT
TRBJ1-1,TRBV7-9,-,-,15,CASSPVGGAHTEAFF,TGTGCCAGCAGCCCCGTCGGTGGGGCCCACACTGAAGCTTTCTTT
TRBJ1-1,TRBV11-2,-,TRBD1,15,CASSRLRGPNTEAFF,TGTGCCAGCAGCCGACTCAGGGGGCCCAACACTGAAGCTTTCTTT
TRBJ1-2,TRBV2,-,-,14,CASSAGATGYGYTF,TGTGCCAGCAGTGCTGGGGCCACGGGCTATGGCTACACCTTC
TRBJ2-5,TRBV7-6,-,-,15,CASSPLDYRLETQYF,TGTGCCAGCAGCCCACTAGATTATCGTTTGGAGACCCAGTACTTC
TRBJ1-5,TRBV4-1,-,-,17,CASSQPEGVSRNQPQHF,TGCGCCAGCAGCCAACCCGAGGGGGTCTCTAGGAATCAGCCCCAGCATTTT
TRBJ1-1,TRBV7-9,-,-,13,CASTSIAGTEAFF,TGTGCCAGCACCTCAATTGCGGGTACTGAAGCTTTCTTT